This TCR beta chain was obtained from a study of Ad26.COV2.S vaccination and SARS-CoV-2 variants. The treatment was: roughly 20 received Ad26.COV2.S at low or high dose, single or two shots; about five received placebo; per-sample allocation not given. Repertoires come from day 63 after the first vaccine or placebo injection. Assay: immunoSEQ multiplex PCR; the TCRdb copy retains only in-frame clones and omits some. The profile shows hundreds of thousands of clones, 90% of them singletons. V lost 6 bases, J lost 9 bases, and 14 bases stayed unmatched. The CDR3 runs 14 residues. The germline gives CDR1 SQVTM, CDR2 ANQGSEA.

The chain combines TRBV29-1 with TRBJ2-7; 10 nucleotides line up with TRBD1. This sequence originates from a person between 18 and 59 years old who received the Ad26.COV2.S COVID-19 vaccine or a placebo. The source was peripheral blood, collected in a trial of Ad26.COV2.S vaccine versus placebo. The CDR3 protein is CSVKEADRGNAQYF. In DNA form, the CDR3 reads TGCAGCGTCAAAGAGGCGGACAGGGGGAACGCGCAGTACTTC.